This T cell receptor beta chain was observed in a study of Tregs in tolerant kidney transplant recipients. The germline gives CDR1 WSHSY, CDR2 SAAADI. This CDR3 contains 15 residues. The ends lost 6 bases at V and 3 bases at J; junction bases unmatched: 7. Thawed PBMCs were FACS-sorted into unstimulated CD4+CD25+CD127- regulatory T cells, CD4+CD25- non-regulatory cells, CD4 and CD8 cells. This clone was picked up one time. TCRdb keeps only in-frame clones here, not all; method: immunoSEQ multiplex PCR. The sample yields around 52,000 clones, approximately 82% seen once. Material: CD4+ T cells from blood. The gene calls are TRBV10-2 and TRBJ2-5; 10 nucleotides line up with TRBD1. The source is a human donor in good health. This chain's CDR3 is CASRRTGGREETQYF. Here the CDR3 DNA reads TGCGCCAGCAGGAGGACAGGGGGACGAGAAGAGACCCAGTACTTC.